Below, 7 T cell receptor beta chains from the same sample are listed, as sequenced in a study of molecular identifiers for immune sequencing clone quantification. MiXCR, applied by TCRdb to the PCR reads, yields one record per CDR3 protein. The top ten hold 0.85% to 0.9% of the sample, which has about 640,000 distinct CDR3 sequences, nearly 20% seen once. Sequencing was done on a sample of naive CD8+ T cells from blood, with Jurkat cell RNA spiked in. The subset denotes: FACS-sorted CD8+CD4-CCR7+CD45RA+ naive T cells. These receptor sequences come from a human donor in good health. Some libraries in this study had Jurkat cell RNA spiked in.

This clonotype has only a few counts. The DNA for the CDR3 is TGCAGTGCTAGGGATAGACGCGAGTACAATGAGCAGTTCTTC. Translation: CSARDRREYNEQFF. This sequence joins TRBV20-1 and TRBJ2-1; no definite D call. Trimming left V 3 bases short and J 4 bases short, with 13 bases between. This CDR3 has 14 residues. The germline V gene encodes CDR1 DFQATT and CDR2 SNEGSKA (reference sequence).

Details on this clonotype: Since a much larger clone is just one base distant, this may be a read error. The CDR3 end shows no conserved phenylalanine or tryptophan, and so a read error is likely. This chain connects TRBV20-1 to TRBJ1-2; D unresolved. The germline gives CDR1 DFQATT, CDR2 SNEGSKA (reference sequence). Trimming took 1 base from V and 3 from J, leaving 9 bases between them. The CDR3 totals 13 residues. CDR3 sequence reads: CSARVQSYYGYTY. The DNA of the CDR3 is TGCAGTGCTAGAGTGCAGTCTTACTATGGCTACACCTAC.

Many counts were recorded for this clonotype. This CDR3 reads CAMALGGARTDTQYF. CDR3 nucleotides: TGTGCCATGGCACTCGGGGGGGCTCGGACAGATACGCAGTATTTT. This chain connects TRBV10-3 to TRBJ2-3, with 8 nucleotides matching TRBD2. V was clipped by 9 bases and J by 3 bases; unmatched bases: 11. The CDR3 contains 15 residues. Germline V lookup: CDR1 ENHRY, CDR2 SYGVKD.

This clonotype has only a few counts. This chain uses TRBV9 with TRBJ2-3; D may match TRBD1 or TRBD2 (5 bases each). The germline V and J ends were trimmed by 3 bases and 0 bases, with 20 bases remaining between them. The CDR3 is 18 residues long. Germline values: CDR1 SGDLS, CDR2 YYNGEE. For the CDR3, the DNA is TGTGCCAGCAGCGCCGAAGGCAATTGGGGGAGCAGCACAGATACGCAGTATTTT. Translated: CASSAEGNWGSSTDTQYF.

This clonotype was counted many times. The chain recombines TRBV7-9 with TRBJ2-3; 10 bases fit TRBD2. CDR3 length: 16 residues. The ends lost 5 bases at V and 4 bases at J; junction bases unmatched: 9. Looked up from germline, CDR1 is SEHNR and CDR2 is FQNEAQ (reference sequence). The CDR3 DNA follows: TGTGCCAGCAGCCGAATAGCGGGGGGCGGCCCAGATACGCAGTATTTT. This gives the protein CASSRIAGGGPDTQYF.

There are many counts of this clonotype. V is TRBV4-1 and J is TRBJ1-1; D call uncertain. Trimming stripped 0 bases from V and 7 bases from J, with 15 bases between. Germline V gene data show CDR1 as MGHRA and CDR2 as YSYEKL. The CDR3 consists of 15 residues. CDR3 loop: CASSQDPSLGLEAFF. The CDR3 bases are TGCGCCAGCAGCCAAGACCCATCGCTAGGACTTGAAGCTTTCTTT.

This clonotype was seen repeatedly, ten times or more. The V gene is TRBV5-1, the J gene TRBJ2-7; D call uncertain. The CDR3 has 14 residues. Per the germline V gene, CDR1 is SGHRS and CDR2 is YFSETQ. Trimming took off 0 bases at V and 0 bases at J, with 7 bases between the two ends. The CDR3 is CASSLVWGSYEQYF. The CDR3 region has the DNA TGCGCCAGCAGCTTGGTTTGGGGCTCCTACGAGCAGTACTTC.